The 14 T cell receptor beta chains in this list originate from one sample, sequenced in a study of T cell clonality in common variable immunodeficiency. This table comes from immunoSEQ multiplex PCR, and its TCRdb copy is limited to in-frame clones, with some not included. The sample yields about 40,000 clones, without any singletons. The specimen sequenced was peripheral blood mononuclear cells. These receptors were taken from a person between 18 and 69 years old in good health.

Ten or more counts support this clone. The read comes to an end 3 residues before the CDR3 does, leaving the germline J gene to fill in the end. Within the sample, other DNA sequences also encode this same CDR3. The chain uses TRBV19 and TRBJ1-1; tentative D call: TRBD1 (5 bases). Germline lookup yields CDR1 LNHDA and CDR2 SQIVND (reference sequence). The CDR3 sequence is 14 residues long. V lost 5 bases to trimming and J lost 0 bases, with 10 bases between them. The CDR3: CASSRGGMNTEAFF. The CDR3 DNA, read in part, is TGTGCCAGTAGTCGCGGGGGAATGAACACTGAA.

This clone was counted a few times. The CDR3 extends 3 residues past the end of the read, so its final part is completed from the germline J gene. The rearrangement uses TRBV16 and TRBJ2-7; D is perhaps TRBD1 or TRBD2 (5 bases each). The CDR3 is 13 amino acids. V gave up 6 bases and J gave up 0 bases, with 9 bases separating them. CDR1 is KGHSY and CDR2 is FQNENV in the germline V gene. CDR3: CASRRGVSYEQYF. The DNA read from the CDR3 is TGTGCCAGCAGAAGAGGGGTCTCCTACGAG.

This clone was detected many times. The read stops 3 residues short of the end of the CDR3; the missing end is completed from the germline J gene. This rearrangement joins TRBV6-1 to TRBJ2-2; no definite D call. Trimming removed 3 bases from V and 7 bases from J, with 9 bases in between. Germline V gene data show CDR1 as MNHNS and CDR2 as SASEGT. The CDR3 has 13 amino acids. The CDR3 sequence is CASSDPHGGELFF. The sequenced CDR3 bases are TGTGCCAGCAGTGATCCACATGGCGGGGAG.

Ten or more counts support this clone. Read data end 3 residues before the CDR3 end; the end is taken from the germline J gene. The chain joins TRBV30 to TRBJ2-5, with D maybe TRBD1 (6 bases). This CDR3 is built from 15 residues. CDR1 and CDR2 from the germline V gene are GTSNPN and SVGIG (reference sequence). Trimming pared 1 base from V and 4 bases from J, leaving 16 bases between. CDR3 region: CAWSEGDLDGETQYF. The sequenced part of the CDR3 DNA is TGTGCCTGGAGTGAGGGGGACCTGGACGGAGAGACC.

This clone was picked up many times. The CDR3 end falls 3 residues outside the read, so it is completed with the germline J gene. V usage is TRBV5-1 and J usage is TRBJ2-2, with 12 bases that match TRBD1. This CDR3 has 18 residues. Germline-derived CDR1 and CDR2 are SGHRS and YFSETQ. V lost 3 bases to trimming and J lost 5 bases; unmatched junction nucleotides: 11. The CDR3 DNA, read in part, is TGCGCCAGCAGCTCTAGGGACAGGGGGCGCGTTTTGACCGGGGAG. Its translation is CASSSRDRGRVLTGE. The entire CDR3 is CASSSRDRGRVLTGELFF.

At least ten counts were recorded for this clone. The observed sequence ends 3 residues before the CDR3 terminus, with the missing tail filled in from the germline J gene. The rearrangement uses TRBV7-3 and TRBJ2-3; D possibly corresponds to TRBD2 (6 bases). There are 14 residues in the CDR3. From germline, CDR1 is SGHTA and CDR2 FQGTGA. CDR3 sequence: CASSLGGREETQYF. The covered CDR3 bases are TGTGCCAGCAGCTTAGGGGGGAGAGAAGAGACG.

Ten or more counts support this clone. The CDR3 extends 3 residues past the end of the read, so its final part is completed from the germline J gene. The genes are TRBV12-5 and TRBJ1-1; 9 nucleotides agree with TRBD1. In germline, CDR1 is LGHNT, CDR2 FRNRAP. After removal of 4 bases from V and 4 bases from J, the junction contained 7 bases not matched to a gene. The CDR3 covers 15 residues. CDR3 DNA (partial): TGTGCTAGTGGTTCTAACAGGGGGCTGGTCACTGAA. It translates to CASGSNRGLVTE. The entire CDR3 protein is CASGSNRGLVTEAFF.

This clone was seen repeatedly, ten times or more. The read comes to an end 3 residues before the CDR3 does, leaving the germline J gene to fill in the end. The V call is TRBV7-9, the J call TRBJ1-1, with D possibly matching TRBD1 (6 bases). Per germline, CDR1 SEHNR and CDR2 FQNEAQ (reference sequence). This CDR3 spans 13 amino acids. Trimming shortened V by 0 bases and J by 6 bases, and 8 bases separated the two germline ends. The CDR3 sequence is CASSLATGSEAFF. The covered CDR3 bases are TGTGCCAGCAGCTTAGCCACAGGGTCTGAA.

This clone was detected many times. A read error may account for a junction end that differs from germline. The read comes to an end 3 residues before the CDR3 does, leaving the germline J gene to fill in the end. This chain uses TRBV4-2 with TRBJ1-3, with TRBD1 matching 10 bases. The CDR3 is 17 residues long. Germline CDR1 LGHNA, CDR2 YNFKEQ. CDR3 in amino acids: CASSQGQGTFSGNTIYF. CDR3 bases read: TGCGCCAGCAGCCAGGGACAGGGGACGTTCTCTGGAAACACC.

This clone was seen many times. The read comes to an end 3 residues before the CDR3 does, leaving the germline J gene to fill in the end. The chain is built from TRBV9 and TRBJ2-1; D possibly corresponds to TRBD2 (6 bases). CDR1 and CDR2 (germline): SGDLS, YYNGEE. This CDR3 contains 15 residues. The V gene lost 2 bases and the J gene lost 2 bases, with 11 bases spanning the gap. This CDR3 is CASSVLAQAYNEQFF. The CDR3 DNA, read in part, is TGTGCCAGCAGCGTCCTAGCGCAAGCCTACAATGAG.

There are many counts of this clone. The observed sequence ends 3 residues before the CDR3 terminus, with the missing tail filled in from the germline J gene. V usage is TRBV19 and J usage is TRBJ2-1; 8 bases line up with TRBD1. The V gene end was trimmed by 3 bases and the J gene end by 1 base; junction bases not matched to a gene: 8. The CDR3 sequence is 17 residues long. Germline CDR1 is LNHDA and CDR2 is SQIVND (reference sequence). The CDR3 protein is CASSIGQGAISYNEQFF. CDR3 DNA, as far as it was read: TGTGCCAGTAGTATTGGACAGGGCGCAATTTCCTACAATGAG.

In the case of this clone: The read comes to an end 3 residues before the CDR3 does, leaving the germline J gene to fill in the end. The chain links TRBV5-1 to TRBJ2-7; 11 nucleotides align to TRBD1. Unmatched junction bases numbered 4, after V lost 1 base and J lost 4 bases. The CDR3 runs to 15 residues. Germline CDR1 SGHRS, CDR2 YFSETQ. CDR3 sequence reads: CASSLPDRGPYEQYF. CDR3 DNA, as far as it was read: TGCGCCAGCAGCTTGCCGGACAGGGGGCCGTACGAG.

This clone was found many times. The observed sequence ends 3 residues before the CDR3 terminus, with the missing tail filled in from the germline J gene. The chain uses TRBV5-1 and TRBJ1-3; 8 nucleotides agree with TRBD1. This CDR3 has 15 residues. Germline V gene sequence: CDR1 SGHRS, CDR2 YFSETQ. After removal of 3 bases from V and 4 bases from J, the junction contained 6 bases not matched to a gene. The CDR3 here is CASSSRTGNGNTIYF. CDR3 bases read: TGCGCCAGCAGCTCGCGGACAGGGAACGGAAACACC.

This clone showed up many times. The read is 3 residues too short to cover the CDR3 end, so that end is filled in from the germline J gene. V and J are TRBV20-1 and TRBJ2-2; 9 positions agree with TRBD1. The V segment lost 6 bases and the J segment 3 bases; nucleotides outside the gene matches: 5. The CDR3 has 14 amino acids. The V gene's germline CDR1 is DFQATT and CDR2 SNEGSKA (reference sequence). The CDR3 DNA, read in part, is TGCAGTGCAGAAAGACAGGGGGACACCGGGGAG. This encodes CSAERQGDTGE. The whole CDR3 reads CSAERQGDTGELFF.